Listed here are 27 T cell receptor beta chains from one sample, sequenced in a study of regulatory T cells. General observations from the study: In CD3G-deficient patients, conventional CD4+ T cells were enriched for hydrophobic CDR3 residues at positions 6 and 7.

For these receptors, no antigen is known. The primer mix had 52 TRBV and 13 TRBJ primers. Libraries were prepared by immunoSEQ multiplex PCR; TCRdb keeps only in-frame clonotypes and omits some of them. The data show fewer than 20,000 clones, around 80% seen once. The sequenced sample was conventional CD4+ T cells sorted from blood. All receptors come from a person aged 30-39 years with CD3G deficiency.

The count of this clone is one. V and J are TRBV18 and TRBJ2-5; D unclear. Trimming took off 6 bases at V and 5 bases at J, with 13 bases between the two ends. From germline, CDR1 is KGHSH and CDR2 LQKENI. This CDR3 has 13 residues. The CDR3 sequence: CASSPMGPETQYF. CDR3 nucleotide sequence: TGTGCCAGCTCTCCGATGGGCCCGGAGACCCAGTACTTC. The full variable domain, completed using reference TRBV18 and TRBJ2-5, is NAGVMQNPRHLVRRRGQEARLRCSPMKGHSHVYWYRQLPEEGLKFMVYLQKENIIDESGMPKERFSAEFPKEGPSILRIQQVVRGDSAAYFCASSPMGPETQYFGPGTRLLVL.

The chain carries TRBV10-3 and TRBJ1-1, with no clear D. Germline V gene sequence: CDR1 ENHRY, CDR2 SYGVKD. The CDR3 loop spans 13 amino acids. The ends were cut back, 8 bases at V and 3 bases at J, with 13 bases in the middle. Here the CDR3 reads CAIRPTPYTEAFF. The DNA of the CDR3 is TGTGCCATCCGACCTACACCGTACACTGAAGCTTTCTTT.

V and J are TRBV11-2 and TRBJ1-1, with D unresolved. CDR1 is SGHAT, CDR2 FQNNGV, per germline. V was shortened by 4 bases and J by 0 bases, with 9 bases between the two germline ends. The CDR3 spans 14 residues. The CDR3 DNA is TGTGCCAGCAGCTCCCGGACCTTGAACACTGAAGCTTTCTTT. Its protein is CASSSRTLNTEAFF.

The V call is TRBV5-1, the J call TRBJ2-2; 7 bases line up with TRBD1. The germline V gene has CDR1 SGHRS and CDR2 YFSETQ. The junction had 11 bases not matched to a gene; V was cut back by 4 bases and J by 5 bases. The CDR3 consists of 16 residues. The CDR3 DNA sequence: TGCGCCAGCAGCAGTTCGACAGGGTCCATAACCGGGGAGCTGTTTTTT. Protein sequence: CASSSSTGSITGELFF. Complete variable domain (other parts from reference TRBV5-1 and TRBJ2-2): KAGVTQTPRYLIKTRGQQVTLSCSPISGHRSVSWYQQTPGQGLQFLFEYFSETQRNKGNFPGRFSGRQFSNSRSEMNVSTLELGDSALYLCASSSSTGSITGELFFGEGSRLTVL.

The chain joins TRBV6-1 to TRBJ1-4, with a tentative D call TRBD1 (5 bases). Per the germline V gene, CDR1 is MNHNS and CDR2 is SASEGT. This CDR3 has 13 residues. V gave up 6 bases and J gave up 8 bases, with 13 bases separating them. The CDR3 DNA sequence: TGTGCCAGCAGCCGGGGGGGATCCGAAAAACTGTTTTTT. It yields the protein CASSRGGSEKLFF.

V gene TRBV19 combines with J gene TRBJ1-5, with no clear D. Germline V gene sequence: CDR1 LNHDA, CDR2 SQIVND (reference sequence). Between the trimmed V and J ends, which lost 5 bases and 7 bases, there was a span of 12 bases. The CDR3 is 13 residues long. Here the CDR3 DNA reads TGTGCCAGTAGTCAATCTCATGGGCAGCCCCAGCATTTT. Translating gives CASSQSHGQPQHF.

The rearrangement joins TRBV20-1 to TRBJ2-5; D unclear. Germline V gene data show CDR1 as DFQATT and CDR2 as SNEGSKA (reference sequence). The CDR3 has 11 residues. With 3 bases removed from V and 5 bases from J, the gap between germline ends came to 7 bases. CDR3 sequence reads: CSASIGETQYF. CDR3 in DNA: TGCAGTGCTAGTATTGGGGAGACCCAGTACTTC.

This clone was picked up a small number of times. This rearrangement joins TRBV19 to TRBJ1-4, with D maybe TRBD1 (6 bases). This CDR3 spans 16 amino acids. Germline V gives CDR1 LNHDA, CDR2 SQIVND (reference sequence). Trimming removed 3 bases at V and 0 bases at J, with 11 bases between. CDR3 coding DNA: TGTGCCAGTAGTATTTTCCACAGGGCAACTAATGAAAAACTGTTTTTT. Amino acid sequence: CASSIFHRATNEKLFF.

V gene TRBV5-1 combines with J gene TRBJ1-4; D is unresolved. The germline CDR1 and CDR2 sequences are SGHRS and YFSETQ. The ends were cut back, 1 base at V and 7 bases at J, with 14 bases in the middle. The CDR3 length is 15 residues. CDR3 nucleotide sequence: TGCGCCAGCAGCTTGAATGGCAAGGTTGGTGAAAAACTGTTTTTT. Its protein product is CASSLNGKVGEKLFF.

This clone occurred once. This chain links TRBV28 with TRBJ1-2; 12 bases fit TRBD1. The CDR3 consists of 19 residues. In germline, CDR1 is MDHEN, CDR2 SYDVKM. Trimming took 6 bases from V and 5 from J; bases not matched to a gene: 19. For the CDR3, the DNA is TGTGCCAGCAGCTCCCCGCGTCAGGGACAGGGGGCGGAATTATATGGCTACACCTTC. It specifies CASSSPRQGQGAELYGYTF.

This clone was detected only once. The chain couples TRBV7-9 to TRBJ1-2, with TRBD1 as a possible D gene (6 bases). Germline V CDR1 and CDR2: SEHNR, FQNEAQ (reference sequence). The CDR3 covers 15 residues. V was shortened by 6 bases and J by 7 bases, with 21 bases between the two germline ends. This chain's CDR3 is CASRDDRGGAGGYTF. The CDR3 coding sequence is TGTGCCAGCAGAGACGACCGTGGGGGGGCCGGTGGCTACACCTTC.

The chain has TRBV20-1 and TRBJ1-2; D uncertain. V lost 5 bases and J 8 bases, leaving 9 bases between the germline ends. CDR1 DFQATT and CDR2 SNEGSKA come from the germline V gene (reference sequence). The CDR3 contains 10 residues. The CDR3 nucleotides read TGCAGTGCTGCGCACGAAGGCTACACCTTC. It translates to CSAAHEGYTF.

In its sample, this clone was seen once. The gene calls are TRBV7-9 and TRBJ1-1; D is unclear. This CDR3 contains 16 residues. V shed 4 bases and J shed 5 bases, with 20 bases lying between them. CDR1 is SEHNR, CDR2 FQNEAQ, per germline (reference sequence). The CDR3 sequence is CASSSVPRGLRTEAFF. CDR3 DNA sequence: TGTGCCAGCAGCTCTGTTCCTCGAGGCTTGAGGACTGAAGCTTTCTTT. Looking up the rest from reference TRBV7-9 and TRBJ1-1 gives the full variable domain: DTGVSQNPRHKITKRGQNVTFRCDPISEHNRLYWYRQTLGQGPEFLTYFQNEAQLEKSRLLSDRFSAERPKGSFSTLEIQRTEQGDSAMYLCASSSVPRGLRTEAFFGQGTRLTVV.

V usage is TRBV9 and J usage is TRBJ2-2; 9 nucleotides align to TRBD2. The CDR3 runs 16 residues. V was pared by 2 bases and J by 4 bases, with 6 bases of the junction left unmatched. CDR1 and CDR2 from the germline V gene are SGDLS and YYNGEE. Here the CDR3 reads CASSVGSGRTTGELFF. CDR3 sequence (DNA): TGTGCCAGCAGCGTGGGTAGCGGGAGAACCACCGGGGAGCTGTTTTTT.

The chain uses TRBV7-9 and TRBJ1-2; D is undetermined. This CDR3 region has 12 residues. Germline V CDR1 and CDR2: SEHNR, FQNEAQ (reference sequence). The V gene lost 3 bases and the J gene lost 8 bases, with 10 bases spanning the gap. The CDR3 spells CASSFSGHGYTF. The CDR3 nucleotides are TGTGCCAGCAGCTTCAGTGGGCACGGCTACACCTTC.

This clone was observed a single time. The chain recombines TRBV6-1 with TRBJ1-5; the D gene is possibly TRBD1 (5 bases). V dropped 8 bases and J dropped 1 base, with 9 bases sitting between them. The CDR3 runs 13 residues. Germline V gene sequence: CDR1 MNHNS, CDR2 SASEGT. CDR3 bases: TGTGCCAGCGGACGGGGCAGCAATCAGCCCCAGCATTTT. Its protein product is CASGRGSNQPQHF.

V is TRBV28 and J is TRBJ1-6, with D maybe TRBD1 (6 bases). The length of the CDR3 is 14 residues. V was shortened by 4 bases and J by 7 bases, with 11 bases between the two germline ends. In germline, CDR1 is MDHEN, CDR2 SYDVKM. The CDR3 DNA follows: TGTGCCAGCAGTTCATGGCAGGGGAATTCACCCCTCCACTTT. This encodes CASSSWQGNSPLHF.

The chain employs TRBV5-1 and TRBJ2-7; tentatively, D is TRBD2 (5 bases). V was clipped by 4 bases and J by 3 bases, with 8 bases between them. Germline-derived CDR1 and CDR2 are SGHRS and YFSETQ. This CDR3 has 12 amino acids. CDR3 DNA: TGCGCCAGCAGCCGGGGTTACTACGAGCAGTACTTC. Protein: CASSRGYYEQYF.

Notes on this clone: At one boundary the junction diverges from the germline segment, which might be a read error. The rearrangement uses TRBV5-3 and TRBJ1-2; D call uncertain. TRBV5-3 is an ORF; its function is uncertain. The CDR3 sequence is 12 residues long. CDR3 sequence reads: CASSSRSGGYTF. In DNA, the CDR3 is TGTGCCAGCAGCTCCAGATCCGGTGGCTACACCTTC.

This clone is classed as medium-sized. The V and J genes are TRBV11-2 and TRBJ1-6; 8 bases match TRBD1. The CDR3 sequence is 13 residues long. The trim removed 5 bases at V and 11 bases at J, leaving 5 bases unmatched. Germline V gene lookup returns CDR1 SGHAT and CDR2 FQNNGV. In DNA form, the CDR3 reads TGTGCCAGCAGCCGGGGACAGGCTGCACCCCTCCACTTT. Translation: CASSRGQAAPLHF.

The rearrangement links TRBV28 to TRBJ1-4; 9 bases are a match to TRBD1. From germline, CDR1 is MDHEN and CDR2 SYDVKM. V lost 1 base to trimming and J lost 5 bases; unmatched junction nucleotides: 5. The CDR3 contains 16 residues. The CDR3 loop reads CASSLLPGTGNEKLFF. In DNA, the CDR3 is TGTGCCAGCAGTTTATTGCCTGGGACAGGGAATGAAAAACTGTTTTTT.

The CDR3 here is CASSSNIRGRGRVGEKLFF. In DNA form, the CDR3 reads TGTGCCAGCAGTTCGAACATCCGGGGCAGGGGGCGAGTTGGCGAAAAACTGTTTTTT. The chain couples TRBV28 to TRBJ1-4; 8 bases line up with TRBD1. J gave up 8 bases and V 4 bases, and 21 bases lay outside the gene matches. The CDR3 has 19 amino acids. In germline, CDR1 is MDHEN, CDR2 SYDVKM.

The CDR3 nucleotides read TGTGCCAGCAATGCAGGGGGTTCAAGGAATCAGCCCCAGCATTTT. Protein: CASNAGGSRNQPQHF. V usage is TRBV28 and J usage is TRBJ1-5, with 7 positions matching TRBD1. CDR1 and CDR2 (germline): MDHEN, SYDVKM. CDR3 length: 15 amino acids. V shed 7 bases, J shed 4 bases, and the junction held 10 bases outside the gene matches.

This chain uses TRBV7-9 with TRBJ1-1, with a tentative D call TRBD1 (6 bases). Germline V gene lookup returns CDR1 SEHNR and CDR2 FQNEAQ (reference sequence). The CDR3 extends over 14 amino acids. V lost 3 bases and J 8 bases, leaving 16 bases between the germline ends. CDR3 nucleotide sequence: TGTGCCAGCAGCTTGGGCAATACAGGGAGCGAAGCTTTCTTT. Protein product: CASSLGNTGSEAFF.

In this sample, this clone is medium-sized. The genes are TRBV6-6 and TRBJ1-1; D gene ambiguous. CDR3 length: 10 residues. Trimming removed 7 bases from V and 8 bases from J, with 8 bases in between. From germline, CDR1 is MNHNY and CDR2 SVGAGI (reference sequence). The CDR3 protein is CASMGREAFF. The CDR3 DNA sequence: TGTGCCAGCATGGGTAGAGAAGCTTTCTTT.

The rearrangement joins TRBV7-9 to TRBJ2-5, with D perhaps matching TRBD2 (6 bases). V lost 5 bases, J lost 7 bases, and 11 bases lay in between. This CDR3 has 12 residues. Per the germline V gene, CDR1 is SEHNR and CDR2 is FQNEAQ (reference sequence). The CDR3 loop is CASSQLSGTQYF. CDR3 coding DNA: TGTGCCAGCAGCCAACTTAGCGGGACCCAGTACTTC.

The V call is TRBV30, the J call TRBJ2-2; D possibly corresponds to TRBD2 (6 bases). The CDR3 runs 14 residues. Germline assignment: CDR1 GTSNPN and CDR2 SVGIG (reference sequence). V lost 0 bases to trimming and J lost 5 bases, with 10 bases between them. This CDR3 is CAWSVSRGTGELFF. CDR3 coding DNA: TGTGCCTGGAGTGTATCCCGGGGGACCGGGGAGCTGTTTTTT.